The source of this TCR beta chain is a study of response to subunit inactivated influenza vaccine. General study findings and limits: A suggestion made by the authors is that each seasonal influenza vaccination recruits few new T cells.

In TCRdb, the RT-PCR reads were re-called with MiXCR into one record per CDR3 protein. The sample yields around 470,000 distinct CDR3 sequences, roughly 7.9% seen once. This clonotype came up many times. Its antigen remains unidentified. With 1 base removed from V and 11 bases from J, the gap between germline ends came to 9 bases. There are 11 residues in the CDR3. The germline gives CDR1 MGHDK, CDR2 SYGVNS. The rearrangement links TRBV25-1 to TRBJ2-7, with unresolved D. The sequences come from PBMCs from blood, collected around 25 months after vaccination. The source of this sequence is a man aged 50-75 years who received an inactivated influenza vaccine. CDR3 protein: CASSELASKYF. The DNA of the CDR3 is TGTGCCAGCAGTGAATTGGCGAGCAAGTACTTC.